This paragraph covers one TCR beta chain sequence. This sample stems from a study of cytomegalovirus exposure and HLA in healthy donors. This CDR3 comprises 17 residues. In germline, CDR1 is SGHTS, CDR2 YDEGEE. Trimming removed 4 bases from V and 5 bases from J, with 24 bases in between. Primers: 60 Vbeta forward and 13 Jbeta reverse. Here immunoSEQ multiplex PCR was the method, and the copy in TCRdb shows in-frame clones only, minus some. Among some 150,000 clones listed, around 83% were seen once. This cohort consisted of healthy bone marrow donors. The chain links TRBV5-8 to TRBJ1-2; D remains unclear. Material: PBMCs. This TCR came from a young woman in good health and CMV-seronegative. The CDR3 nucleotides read TGTGCCAGCAGCCCACCCCCCCTGGTGCGAGGGCTTTATGGCTACACCTTC. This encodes CASSPPPLVRGLYGYTF.